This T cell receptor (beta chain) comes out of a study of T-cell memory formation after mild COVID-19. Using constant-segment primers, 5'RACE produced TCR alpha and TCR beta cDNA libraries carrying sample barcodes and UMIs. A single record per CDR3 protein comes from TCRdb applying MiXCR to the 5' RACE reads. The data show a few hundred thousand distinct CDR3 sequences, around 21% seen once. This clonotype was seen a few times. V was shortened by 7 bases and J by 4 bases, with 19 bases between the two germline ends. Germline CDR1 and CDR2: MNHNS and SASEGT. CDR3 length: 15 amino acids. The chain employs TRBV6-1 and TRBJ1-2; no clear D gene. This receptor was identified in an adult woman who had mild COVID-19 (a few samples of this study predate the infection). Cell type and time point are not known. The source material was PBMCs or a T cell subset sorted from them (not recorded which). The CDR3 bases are TGTGCCAGCACTCAGGAATTTGGCGACGGCTATGGCTACACCTTC. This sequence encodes CASTQEFGDGYGYTF.